Below, one T cell receptor beta chain is given with its context. Only a few counts were recorded for this clonotype. Its antigen specificity is not known. The input lacks base qualities; no much larger clone sits a single base away. The library relied on PCR. Sequencing instrument: Illumina HiSeq 2500. To normalize quantification of the TCRbeta repertoire, the TCR libraries were built with molecular barcoding that relied on unique molecular identifiers. The public reads were reprocessed in TCRdb via fastp at Q25 and MiXCR, keeping in-frame beta chains. Every distinct CDR3 protein forms one entry, paired with its most common genes and DNA. This sample is represented by about 640,000 distinct CDR3 sequences; roughly 15% of them were singletons. 0.8% to 1.1% of the sample is held by the ten biggest clonotypes. This entry comes from a study of T-cell reconstitution after alpha-beta-depleted transplantation in children (dated by TCRdb to about 2016). Concerning the study at large: Using TCR repertoire profiling, the study followed T-cell immune reconstitution in a quantitative way in children after TCRalphabeta/CD19-depleted allogeneic hematopoietic cell transplantation.

This material consisted of PBMCs from the stem cell graft donor, taken from the stem cell graft. The receptor's source is a human donor who donated a stem cell graft to a child with acute myeloid leukemia.

The CDR3: CASRNGGGNTEAFF. The DNA sequence is given as TGTGCCAGCAGGAACGGGGGAGGGAACACTGAAGCTTTCTTT. The sequence links TRBV12-3 or TRBV12-4 to TRBJ1-1, with a tentative D gene TRBD1 over 5 matching bases. V was cut back by 6 bases and J by 1 base, leaving a gap of 12 bases between them. From its cysteine to its phenylalanine, the CDR3 spans 14 amino acids. The only DNA kept is the CDR3, 42 bases in frame from the first base.